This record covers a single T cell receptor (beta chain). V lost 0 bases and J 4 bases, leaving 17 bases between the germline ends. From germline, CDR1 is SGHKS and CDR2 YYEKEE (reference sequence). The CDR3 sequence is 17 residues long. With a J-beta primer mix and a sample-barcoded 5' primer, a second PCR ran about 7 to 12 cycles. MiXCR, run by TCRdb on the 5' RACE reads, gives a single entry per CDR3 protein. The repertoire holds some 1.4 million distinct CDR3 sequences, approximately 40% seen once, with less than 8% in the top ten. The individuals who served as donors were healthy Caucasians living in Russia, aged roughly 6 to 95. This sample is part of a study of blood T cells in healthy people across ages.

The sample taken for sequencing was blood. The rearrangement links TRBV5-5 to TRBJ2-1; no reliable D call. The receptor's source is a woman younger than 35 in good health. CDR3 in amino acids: CASSLGYGSYSYNEQFF. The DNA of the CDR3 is TGTGCCAGCAGCTTGGGGTACGGGTCCTATTCGTACAATGAGCAGTTCTTC.